This T cell receptor (beta chain) is from a study of T cell responses to AZD1222 COVID-19 vaccine. Overall study: Both about-4-week and about-12-week second-dose recipients were combined.

Germline V CDR1 and CDR2: LGHDT, YNNKEL (reference sequence). The CDR3 runs 14 residues. Trimming removed 1 base at V and 7 bases at J, with 8 bases between. Of note for this clone: Its antigen is as yet unknown.

Whole-study results and caveats: Seropositive at baseline were only a handful of AZD1222 recipients.

TCRdb's copy holds only in-frame clones and misses some; the assay was immunoSEQ multiplex PCR. The sample lists about 140,000 clones, more than 90% occurring once. The sample consisted of peripheral blood, taken on day 0 of AZD1222 vaccination. This chain connects TRBV3-1 (or the pseudogene TRBV3-2) to TRBJ1-6, with TRBD1 as a possible D gene (5 bases). The receptor's source is an adult in good health. In DNA form, the CDR3 reads TGTGCCAGCAGCCAAGGGGGGGGGAATTCACCCCTCCACTTT. Translating gives CASSQGGGNSPLHF.